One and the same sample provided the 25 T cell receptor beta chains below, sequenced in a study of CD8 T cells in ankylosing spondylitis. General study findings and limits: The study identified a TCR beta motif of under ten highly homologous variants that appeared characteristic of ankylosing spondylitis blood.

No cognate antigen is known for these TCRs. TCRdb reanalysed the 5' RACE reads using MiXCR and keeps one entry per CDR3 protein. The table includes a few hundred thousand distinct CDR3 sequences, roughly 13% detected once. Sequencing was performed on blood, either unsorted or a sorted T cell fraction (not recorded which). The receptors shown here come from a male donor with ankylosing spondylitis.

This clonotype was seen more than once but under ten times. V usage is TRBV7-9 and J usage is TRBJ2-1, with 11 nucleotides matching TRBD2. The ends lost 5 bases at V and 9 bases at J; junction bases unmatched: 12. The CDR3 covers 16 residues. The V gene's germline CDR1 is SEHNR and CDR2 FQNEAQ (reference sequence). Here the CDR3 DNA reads TGTGCCAGCAGCACCTCTAGCGGGAGGCCAGGGTTTGAGCAGTTCTTC. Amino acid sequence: CASSTSSGRPGFEQFF.

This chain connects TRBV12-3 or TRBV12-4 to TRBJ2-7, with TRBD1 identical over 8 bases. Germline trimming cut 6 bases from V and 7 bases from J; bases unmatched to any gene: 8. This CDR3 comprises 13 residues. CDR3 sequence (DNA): TGTGCCAGCAGCCAACAGGGGGGTAGGGAGCAGTACTTC. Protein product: CASSQQGGREQYF.

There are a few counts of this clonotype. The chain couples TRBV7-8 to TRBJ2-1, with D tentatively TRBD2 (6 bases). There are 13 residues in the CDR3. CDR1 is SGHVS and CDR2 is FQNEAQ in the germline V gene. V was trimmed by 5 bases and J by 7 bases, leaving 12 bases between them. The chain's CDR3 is CASSPTSRNEQFF. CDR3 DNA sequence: TGTGCCAGCAGCCCGACTAGTAGAAATGAGCAGTTCTTC.

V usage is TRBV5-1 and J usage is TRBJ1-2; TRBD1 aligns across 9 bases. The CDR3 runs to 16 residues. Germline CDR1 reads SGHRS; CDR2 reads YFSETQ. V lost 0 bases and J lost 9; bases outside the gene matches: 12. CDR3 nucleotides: TGCGCCAGCAGCTTGGGAACAGGGGGCAACGGACGTAGCTACACCTTC. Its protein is CASSLGTGGNGRSYTF.

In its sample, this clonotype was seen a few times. The chain's CDR3 is CASSSTSGPANEQFF. CDR3 bases: TGTGCCAGTAGCTCGACTAGCGGGCCAGCCAATGAGCAGTTCTTC. The J gene is TRBJ2-1, the V gene TRBV19; 10 bases align to TRBD2. The CDR3 totals 15 residues. With 6 bases clipped from V and 6 bases from J, the junction kept 8 bases outside the gene matches. CDR1 and CDR2 from the germline V gene are LNHDA and SQIVND (reference sequence).

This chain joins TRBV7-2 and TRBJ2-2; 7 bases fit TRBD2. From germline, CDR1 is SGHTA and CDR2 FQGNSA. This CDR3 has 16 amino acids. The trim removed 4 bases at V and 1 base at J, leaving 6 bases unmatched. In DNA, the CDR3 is TGTGCCAGCAGCTACCAAGCGGGGATGAACACCGGGGAGCTGTTTTTT. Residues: CASSYQAGMNTGELFF.

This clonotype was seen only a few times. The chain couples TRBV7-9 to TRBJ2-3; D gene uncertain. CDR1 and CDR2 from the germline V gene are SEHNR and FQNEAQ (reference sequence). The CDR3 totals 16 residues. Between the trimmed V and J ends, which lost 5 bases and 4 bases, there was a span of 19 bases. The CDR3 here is CASSPRPPGVSDTQYF. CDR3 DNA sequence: TGTGCCAGCAGCCCAAGGCCCCCCGGAGTATCAGATACGCAGTATTTT.

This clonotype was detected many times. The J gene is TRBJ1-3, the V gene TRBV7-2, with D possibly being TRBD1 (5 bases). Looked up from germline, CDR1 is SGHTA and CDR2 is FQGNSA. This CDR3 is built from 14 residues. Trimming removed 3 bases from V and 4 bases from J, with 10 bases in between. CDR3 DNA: TGTGCCAGCAGCTTGGCAGGGCAAGGAAACACCATATATTTT. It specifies CASSLAGQGNTIYF.

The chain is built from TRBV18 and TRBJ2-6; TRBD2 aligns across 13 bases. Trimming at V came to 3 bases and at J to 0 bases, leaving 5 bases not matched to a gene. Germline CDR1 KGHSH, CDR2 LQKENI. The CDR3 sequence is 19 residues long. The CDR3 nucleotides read TGTGCCAGCTCACCTCGACTAGCGGGAGGTCCCTCTGGGGCCAACGTCCTGACTTTC. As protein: CASSPRLAGGPSGANVLTF.

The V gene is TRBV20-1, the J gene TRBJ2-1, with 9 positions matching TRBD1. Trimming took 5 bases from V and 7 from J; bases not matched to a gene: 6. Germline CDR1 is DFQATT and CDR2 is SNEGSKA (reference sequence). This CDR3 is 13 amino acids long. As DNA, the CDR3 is TGCAGTGCTCCTACGACAGGGGGAAATGAGCAGTTCTTC. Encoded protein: CSAPTTGGNEQFF.

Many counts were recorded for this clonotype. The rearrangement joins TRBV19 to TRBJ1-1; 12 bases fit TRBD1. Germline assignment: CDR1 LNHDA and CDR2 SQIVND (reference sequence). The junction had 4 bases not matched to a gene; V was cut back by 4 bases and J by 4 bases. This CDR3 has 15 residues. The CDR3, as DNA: TGTGCCAGTAGTACCCGGGACAGGGGGCCCACTGAAGCTTTCTTT. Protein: CASSTRDRGPTEAFF.

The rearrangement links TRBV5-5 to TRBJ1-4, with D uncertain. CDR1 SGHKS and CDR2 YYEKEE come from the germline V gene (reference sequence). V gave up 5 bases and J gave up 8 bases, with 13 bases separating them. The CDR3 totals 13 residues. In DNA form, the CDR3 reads TGTGCCAGCAGTTCGGGGTTGAGAGAAAAACTGTTTTTT. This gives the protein CASSSGLREKLFF.

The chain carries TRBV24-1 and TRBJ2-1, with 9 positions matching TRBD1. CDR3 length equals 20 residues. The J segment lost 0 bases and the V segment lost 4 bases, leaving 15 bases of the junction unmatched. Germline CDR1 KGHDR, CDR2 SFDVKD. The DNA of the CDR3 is TGTGCCACCAGTGAGAATCCGGGACAGGGACCTCGGAGCTCCTACAATGAGCAGTTCTTC. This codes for CATSENPGQGPRSSYNEQFF.

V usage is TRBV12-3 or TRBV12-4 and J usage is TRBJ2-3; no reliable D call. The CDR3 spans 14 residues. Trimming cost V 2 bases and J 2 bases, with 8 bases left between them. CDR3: CASSLTLDTDTQYF. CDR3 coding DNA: TGTGCCAGCAGTTTAACTCTAGACACAGATACGCAGTATTTT.

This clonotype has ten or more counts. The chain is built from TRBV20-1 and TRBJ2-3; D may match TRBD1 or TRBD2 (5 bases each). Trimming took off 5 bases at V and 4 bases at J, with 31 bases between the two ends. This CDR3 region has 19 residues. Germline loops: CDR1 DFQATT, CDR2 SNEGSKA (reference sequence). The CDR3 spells CSADTIPSRGRLIADTQYF. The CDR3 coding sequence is TGCAGTGCTGACACCATACCTTCTAGGGGACGGCTTATTGCAGATACGCAGTATTTT.

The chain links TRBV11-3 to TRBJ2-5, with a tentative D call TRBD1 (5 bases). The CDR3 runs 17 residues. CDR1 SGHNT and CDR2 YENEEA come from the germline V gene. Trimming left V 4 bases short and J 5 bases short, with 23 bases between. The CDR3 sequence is CASSSREIRGILETQYF. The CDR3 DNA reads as TGTGCCAGCAGCTCAAGGGAAATTAGGGGAATATTGGAGACCCAGTACTTC. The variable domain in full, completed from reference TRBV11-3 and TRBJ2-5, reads EAGVVQSPRYKIIEKKQPVAFWCNPISGHNTLYWYLQNLGQGPELLIRYENEEAVDDSQLPKDRFSAERLKGVDSTLKIQPAELGDSAVYLCASSSREIRGILETQYFGPGTRLLVL.

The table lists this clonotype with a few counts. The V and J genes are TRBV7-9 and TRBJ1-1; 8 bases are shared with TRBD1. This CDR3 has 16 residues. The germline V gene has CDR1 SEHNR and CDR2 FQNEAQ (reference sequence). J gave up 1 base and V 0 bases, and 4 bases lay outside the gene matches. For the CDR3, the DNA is TGTGCCAGCAGCTTAGCGGGGGGGACAGGGAACACTGAAGCTTTCTTT. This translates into CASSLAGGTGNTEAFF.

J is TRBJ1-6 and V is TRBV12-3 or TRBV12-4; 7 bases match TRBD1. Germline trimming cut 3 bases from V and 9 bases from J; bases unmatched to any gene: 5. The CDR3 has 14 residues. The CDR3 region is CASSFTGEGSPLHF. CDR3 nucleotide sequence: TGTGCCAGCAGTTTCACAGGGGAGGGTTCACCCCTCCACTTT.

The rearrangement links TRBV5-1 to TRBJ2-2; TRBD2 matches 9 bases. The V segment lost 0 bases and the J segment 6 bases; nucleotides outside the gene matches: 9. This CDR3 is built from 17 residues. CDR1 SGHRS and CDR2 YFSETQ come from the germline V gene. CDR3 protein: CASSLGAASGDAGELFF. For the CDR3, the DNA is TGCGCCAGCAGCTTGGGGGCTGCTAGCGGGGACGCCGGGGAGCTGTTTTTT.

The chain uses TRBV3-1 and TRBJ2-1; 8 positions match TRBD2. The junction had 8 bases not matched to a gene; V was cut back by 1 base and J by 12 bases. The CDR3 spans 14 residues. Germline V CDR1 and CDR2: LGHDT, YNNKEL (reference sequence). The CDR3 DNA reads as TGTGCCAGCAGCCAAGTATCAGCGGGAGCCCCGCAGTTCTTC. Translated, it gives CASSQVSAGAPQFF.

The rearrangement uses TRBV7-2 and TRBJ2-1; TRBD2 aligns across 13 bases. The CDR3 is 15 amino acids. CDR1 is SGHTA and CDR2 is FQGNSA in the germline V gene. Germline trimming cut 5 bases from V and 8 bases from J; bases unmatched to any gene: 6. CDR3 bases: TGTGCCAGCAGCACACTAGCGGGAGGGATCCATGAGCAGTTCTTC. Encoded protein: CASSTLAGGIHEQFF. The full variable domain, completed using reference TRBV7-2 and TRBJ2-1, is GAGVSQSPSNKVTEKGKDVELRCDPISGHTALYWYRQSLGQGLEFLIYFQGNSAPDKSGLPSDRFSAERTGGSVSTLTIQRTQQEDSAVYLCASSTLAGGIHEQFFGPGTRLTVL.

This CDR3 is CASSLKNTPNYGYTF. The CDR3 coding sequence is TGTGCCAGCAGCTTAAAGAACACGCCGAACTATGGCTACACCTTC. J is TRBJ1-2 and V is TRBV11-2; D is unclear. Germline values: CDR1 SGHAT, CDR2 FQNNGV. The V gene lost 2 bases and the J gene lost 2 bases, with 12 bases spanning the gap. CDR3 size: 15 residues.

The CDR3 here is CASSPRGGGYNEQFF. The CDR3 DNA follows: TGTGCCAGCAGCCCCCGGGGGGGGGGATACAATGAGCAGTTCTTC. This chain joins TRBV7-9 and TRBJ2-1; TRBD2 matches 8 bases. J lost 4 bases, V lost 5 bases, and 7 bases had no gene match. Germline V gene lookup returns CDR1 SEHNR and CDR2 FQNEAQ (reference sequence). The CDR3 runs 15 residues.

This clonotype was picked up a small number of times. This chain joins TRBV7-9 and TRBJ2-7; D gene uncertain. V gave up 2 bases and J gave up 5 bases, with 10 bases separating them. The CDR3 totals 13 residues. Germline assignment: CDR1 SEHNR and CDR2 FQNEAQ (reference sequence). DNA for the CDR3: TGTGCCAGCAGCTTAAGTCAGATCCACGAGCAGTACTTC. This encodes CASSLSQIHEQYF.

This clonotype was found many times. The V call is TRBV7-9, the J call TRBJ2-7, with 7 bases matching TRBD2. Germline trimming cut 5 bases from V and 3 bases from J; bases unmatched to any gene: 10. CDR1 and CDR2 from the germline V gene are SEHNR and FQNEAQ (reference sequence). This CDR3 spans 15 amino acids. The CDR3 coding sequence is TGTGCCAGCAGCCCCCGGGCTAGCGGTGTCTACGAGCAGTACTTC. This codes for CASSPRASGVYEQYF.